This TCR beta chain appears in the sequencing data of a study of cytomegalovirus exposure and HLA in healthy donors (dated by TCRdb to 2016 to 2017). Describing the broader study: An earlier analysis of roughly 570 of the donors reported 276 Gb of sequence data and 95 million to 140 million unique TCR beta sequences obtained from around 180 million T cells. An early release that covered about 600 HLA-typed donors contained 250 to 350 gigabases of sequencing data and 75 million to 100 million unique TCR sequences. Four or five DR-DQ haplotypes were handled as single units for association and clustering because linkage in the cohort was strong. An earlier analysis of 587 of the donors used high-throughput TCR beta sequencing to judge whether each TCR beta V gene segment behaved as functional or pseudogenic. Every discovery cohort repertoire had been produced on one sequencing platform. The study aimed to test whether signatures of past pathogen exposure could be identified by cataloging public T cell receptors. The later analysis used no new phenotypic data to find candidate immune exposures, relying instead on TCR beta sequences and their occurrence across donors. Of the roughly 420 genotyped donors, 65% to 90% were placed in the genetic ancestry cluster associated with self-reported Caucasian donors. Donor age, sex, ethnicity and CMV serostatus were compiled alongside the repertoire data. The number of donors typed differed by locus, with 629-630 for A, B, C, DRB1 and DQB1, roughly 520 for DQA1, over 600 for DPA1, and some 450 for DPB1. To predict cytomegalovirus infection status, the study brought together high-throughput TCR immunosequencing, statistical association of individual TCRs with disease status, and machine learning. In addition to the first cohort of 666 subjects, a separate validation cohort of approximately 130 different subjects was used. Both class I and class II loci were covered by HLA typing, at four-digit resolution. A later analysis re-examined previously published TCR beta repertoires from about 670 donors and added high-resolution HLA genotyping to investigate patterns of TCR occurrence. The study profiled the T cell repertoires of under 850 subjects by immunosequencing and related them to cytomegalovirus serostatus. On average, approximately 250,000 unique TCR beta nucleotide sequences were sequenced per donor among a few hundred genotyped donors of the cohort, with around 19% of those sequences being non-productive. A later genetic analysis took genome-wide SNP genotypes for about three fifths of the 666 donors and used that subset as a discovery cohort. What the work shows at the level of the full study, not this receptor alone: A later analysis found that HLA-associated TCR beta chains were more clonally expanded and had lower generation probabilities than equally common non-associated chains. A later genetic analysis associated a missense DCLRE1C variant with V-gene and J-gene trimming of TCR beta chains, and an independent cohort replicated the association. A further reported finding was that TCR beta sequences accurately predicted the HLA-A and HLA-B alleles for most subjects in the first cohort. In a later analysis, TCR association rates were found to vary across HLA loci, with the most associated TCRs seen for DRB1 alleles and the fewest for HLA-C alleles. Specific HLA alleles were associated with around 18,000 TCR beta sequences at a false discovery rate of 0.05 in a later analysis. According to the authors, the approach could potentially be generalized to other disease states and immunological phenotypes. Broadly in line with IMGT annotations, most TCR beta V segments showed up in productive rearrangements about 87% or about 30% of the time in an earlier analysis of a few hundred of the donors. According to a later genetic analysis, donors in an Asian-associated ancestry cluster had fewer N-insertions in productive TCRs than the roughly 700-donor mean. The 87-base-pair reads could not distinguish some IMGT-functional V segments, including TRBV6-2 and TRBV6-3, so those segments were excluded. A group of highly shared sequence variants was considered likely to be a technical artifact of the sequencing pipeline. Because counts were too low, fewer than 20 rarely observed V segments, including chromosome 9 orphons, were excluded from the earlier analysis of 587 of the donors. This cohort had only TCR beta chains sequenced, and the lack of alpha or paired-chain data limited which features could be detected. HLA typing was unavailable for some donors at each locus, so association tests used only the typed subset. According to a later analysis, parvovirus B19, influenza, CMV and Epstein-Barr virus appeared linked to several top co-occurrence clusters. In vitro tests confirmed that three of the cytomegalovirus-associated TCR beta chains recognize cytomegalovirus antigens. In the study, 150 to 200 TCR beta chains were listed as associated with cytomegalovirus. Presence/absence analyses assumed roughly uniform sequencing depth across donors, an assumption that may not hold. The only immune exposure information available for the cohort was CMV serostatus. In both the original and validation cohorts, the classifier was reported to diagnose cytomegalovirus status with high specificity and sensitivity. Correlated functional status among segregating V segments might reflect linkage disequilibrium, but an unknown experimental factor could not be ruled out. Strong co-occurrence of HLA alleles, especially DR and DQ, made assigning TCR associations to individual alleles difficult. Most CMV-associated TCR beta chains appeared to be HLA-restricted in a later analysis, and the HLA associations seemed to be driven largely by CMV exposure. While some public TCRs were present in many individuals, most TCR sequences turned up only very rarely across donors.

This clone has just one count. The antigen it recognizes is unknown. Per-nucleotide qualities are absent, and no much larger clonotype sits a single base away. According to the germline V gene, CDR1 reads MGHDK and CDR2 reads SYGVNS. V is reduced by 7 bases and J by 4 bases, leaving a spacing of 12 bases between them. There are 13 amino acids in the CDR3, from cysteine to phenylalanine inclusive. Just the 39-base CDR3 DNA is kept, in frame starting at base 1. The receptor library was made with the immunoSEQ multiplex PCR assay. A mixture of 60 forward primers for TCR Vbeta segments and 13 reverse primers for TCR Jbeta segments was used in the multiplex PCR. The CDR3 region of rearranged TCR beta genes was amplified from genomic DNA with a multiplex PCR assay. Amplified TCR beta libraries were sequenced as 87-base-pair reads on the Illumina HiSeq System. The published analysis was carried out like this. Across the 500 to 750 repertoires, a later analysis counted tens of millions of unique TCR beta chains, 9.5 million to 13 million of which were shared by at least two donors. To remove PCR and sequencing errors, raw reads were error-corrected and collapsed into unique sequences using a nearest-neighbor algorithm that merged closely related sequences. To assign V, D and J gene segments, CDR3 sequences were aligned to IMGT reference sequences. For a sequence to be retained, a match of at least six nucleotides to both a V gene segment and a J gene segment was required. A rearrangement was called productive if the CDR3 had no stop codons and remained in frame with V and J, and every other rearrangement was called non-productive. CDR3 was defined according to IMGT convention as the region running from the second conserved V-encoded cysteine to the conserved J-encoded phenylalanine. The earlier analysis of approximately 590 of the donors excluded any sequence lacking an unambiguous match to a single V gene segment. In an earlier analysis of almost 600 of the donors, a V segment was called functional when productive rearrangements were above 56.7%, and segregating when the standard deviation between donors exceeded 5%. A statistical classification framework was built for diagnosing cytomegalovirus status from the catalog of TCR beta chain sequences. In a later analysis, TCR nucleotide sequences were compared against IMGT/GENE-DB human TR gene sequences so that V and J genes could be assigned. In a later analysis, CDR3 sequences and most-parsimonious VDJ recombination scenarios were assigned using the TCRdist pipeline. A later analysis defined each TCR beta chain by its CDR3 amino acid sequence plus V-gene family, and excluded reads lacking a unique V-gene family. To address suspected cross-contamination and a sequencing artifact, a later analysis removed around 590 highly shared, low-generation-probability nucleotide sequences. A later analysis calculated a clonal expansion index for each public chain from normalized within-repertoire ranks of inferred template counts. Generation probabilities in a later analysis came from a VDJ recombination model fitted to out-of-frame rearrangements, and those results were checked against IGoR. Hypergeometric tests were used in a later analysis to score TCR-TCR, TCR-HLA and TCR-CMV co-occurrence, with a repertoire-size bias correction applied to the TCR pairs. False discovery rates were estimated in a later analysis by permuting HLA or CMV assignments 20 times. A later analysis grouped co-occurring TCRs with DBSCAN, adding TCRdist sequence similarity when clustering within HLA-allele-positive subsets. Repertoires with fewer than 30,000 or more than 120,000 public chains were left out of co-occurrence clustering, as were about five repertoires with anomalous nucleotide sharing. The table comes from immuneACCESS by way of TCRdb, which keeps in-frame sequences with V and J called. Part of the clones is missing from these tables; in studies checked, under half for an unresolved V gene and the rest for unknown reasons. The V and J calls and clone size were taken over from that table, and D and trimming were inferred from the DNA. In all, the sample holds 130,000 to 150,000 clones, and 84% of those were seen once. More than 2% of the sample comes from the top ten.

The cohort consisted of 670 or so healthy bone marrow donors. All cohort members were sampled while nominally healthy, although unrecorded immune exposures were likely present. The donor tested CMV seronegative and was one of the 352 seronegative cohort members. A peripheral blood sample was provided by each donor, and peripheral blood mononuclear cells were used for TCR beta sequencing. The Qiagen DNeasy Blood Extraction Kit was used to extract genomic DNA from the blood cell samples. The chain is assembled from TRBV25-1 and TRBJ2-3; the D gene is unclear. The clonotype was recovered from a boy aged 2 to 10 in good health and CMV-seronegative. Sequenced sample: PBMCs. CDR3 sequence: CASTSPEADTQYF. The base sequence is TGTGCCAGCACCTCCCCCGAGGCAGATACGCAGTATTTT.